Sequencing of this T cell receptor (beta chain) was carried out in a study of cytomegalovirus exposure and HLA in healthy donors. The CDR3 runs 14 residues. The V gene's germline CDR1 is LNHDA and CDR2 SQIVND (reference sequence). Trimming at V came to 5 bases and at J to 4 bases, leaving 0 bases not matched to a gene. With 60 Vbeta and 13 Jbeta primers, the PCR was carried out. Produced via immunoSEQ multiplex PCR; TCRdb's table is partial and in-frame only. The table lists about 140,000 clones, 75% to 85% of them singletons, with about 2.2% in the top ten. All donors participated as healthy donors of bone marrow.

Sequenced material: PBMCs. The chain recombines TRBV19 with TRBJ2-1, with 12 bases fitting TRBD2. The sequence was obtained from a young woman in good health and CMV-seropositive. In DNA, the CDR3 is TGTGCCAGTAGTCTAGCGGGGGGGTACAATGAGCAGTTCTTC. As protein: CASSLAGGYNEQFF.